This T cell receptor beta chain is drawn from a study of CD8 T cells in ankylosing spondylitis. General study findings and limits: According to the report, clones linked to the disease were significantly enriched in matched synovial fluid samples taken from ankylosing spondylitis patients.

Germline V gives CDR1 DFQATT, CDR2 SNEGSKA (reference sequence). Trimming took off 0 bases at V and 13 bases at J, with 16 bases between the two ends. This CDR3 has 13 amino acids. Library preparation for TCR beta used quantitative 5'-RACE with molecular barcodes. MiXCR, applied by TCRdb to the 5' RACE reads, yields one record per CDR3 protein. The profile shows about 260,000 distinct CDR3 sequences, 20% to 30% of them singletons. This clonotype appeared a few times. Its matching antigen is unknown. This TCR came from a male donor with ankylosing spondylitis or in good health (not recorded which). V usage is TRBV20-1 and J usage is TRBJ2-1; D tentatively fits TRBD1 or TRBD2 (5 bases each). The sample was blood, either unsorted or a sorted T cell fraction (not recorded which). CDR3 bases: TGCAGTGCTAGAGATCCTGGGGGTATGGTTCAGTTCTTC. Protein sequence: CSARDPGGMVQFF.